Presented here are 12 T cell receptor beta chains from one specimen sequenced in a study of T-cell memory formation after mild COVID-19 (dated by TCRdb to about 2021). Library construction relied on 5' RACE. These reads were obtained on an Illumina NovaSeq 6000. TCRdb reworked the public reads: Q25 trimming with fastp, MiXCR clone assembly, productive beta chains retained. Each entry merges the rows of one CDR3 protein and shows their most common DNA and genes. The sample records about 600,000 distinct CDR3 sequences, less than 25% of which are singletons. The ten most abundant clones make up under 8.5% of the sample. Sequenced material: PBMCs or a T cell subset sorted from them (not recorded which). The source of these receptors is an adult woman who had mild COVID-19 (a few samples of this study predate the infection). The sample titles of this study are shuffled in the database, so cell type and time point are left out; the donor was told from shared clones.

The chain joins TRBV6-2 or TRBV6-3 to TRBJ2-1; 11 positions agree with TRBD2. V was pared by 2 bases and J by 6 bases, with 6 bases of the junction left unmatched. The CDR3 length is 16 residues. CDR1 is MNHEY and CDR2 is SVGEGT in the germline V gene. CDR3: CASSYGPTSGSNEQFF. The DNA for the CDR3 is TGTGCCAGCAGTTACGGCCCCACTAGCGGGAGCAATGAGCAGTTCTTC.

V is TRBV9 and J is TRBJ2-3; D is unclear. This CDR3 is built from 12 residues. Per germline, CDR1 SGDLS and CDR2 YYNGEE. V lost 2 bases and J lost 2, with 3 bases in between. CDR3 protein: CASSVATDTQYF. Written as DNA, the CDR3 is TGTGCCAGCAGCGTGGCCACAGATACGCAGTATTTT.

This chain joins TRBV20-1 and TRBJ2-1; 13 bases match TRBD2. The V gene end was trimmed by 2 bases and the J gene end by 6 bases; junction bases not matched to a gene: 7. The CDR3 has 16 amino acids. Germline lookup yields CDR1 DFQATT and CDR2 SNEGSKA (reference sequence). CDR3 residues: CSARPRTSGSTNEQFF. The CDR3 nucleotides read TGCAGTGCTAGACCCCGGACTAGCGGGAGCACCAATGAGCAGTTCTTC.

This clonotype was counted only a few times. The rearrangement links TRBV4-1 to TRBJ1-5; 8 positions match TRBD1. This CDR3 is built from 15 residues. Unmatched junction bases numbered 3, after V lost 4 bases and J lost 1 base. The germline V gene encodes CDR1 MGHRA and CDR2 YSYEKL. Here the CDR3 DNA reads TGCGCCAGCAGCCGTCAGGGGGCGAGCAATCAGCCCCAGCATTTT. Encoded protein: CASSRQGASNQPQHF.

The sample holds many counts of this clonotype. V and J are TRBV11-2 and TRBJ2-5; 11 bases map to TRBD2. This CDR3 is built from 13 residues. Germline V gives CDR1 SGHAT, CDR2 FQNNGV. Trimming at V came to 4 bases and at J to 5 bases, leaving 0 bases not matched to a gene. CDR3 nucleotides: TGTGCCAGCAGCTGGACTAGCGGGGAGACCCAGTACTTC. As protein: CASSWTSGETQYF.

This chain links TRBV6-6 with TRBJ2-7; D gene unclear. Trimming removed 0 bases from V and 2 bases from J, with 14 bases in between. In germline, CDR1 is MNHNY, CDR2 SVGAGI (reference sequence). The CDR3 is 16 residues long. The CDR3 loop reads CASSYSRSVVTYEQYF. DNA of the CDR3: TGTGCCAGCAGTTACTCCAGGAGCGTCGTTACCTACGAGCAGTACTTC.

The sample holds a few counts of this clonotype. This chain connects TRBV3-1 to TRBJ1-2; unclear D gene. V gave up 0 bases and J gave up 4 bases, with 12 bases separating them. There are 15 residues in the CDR3. Germline V gene lookup returns CDR1 LGHDT and CDR2 YNNKEL (reference sequence). The CDR3 DNA is TGTGCCAGCAGCCAAGAAGGCAGATTCTTCTATGGCTACACCTTC. Amino acid sequence: CASSQEGRFFYGYTF.

The genes are TRBV14 and TRBJ2-7; TRBD1 aligns across 8 bases. Germline-derived CDR1 and CDR2 are SGHDN and FVKESK. V was pared by 2 bases and J by 2 bases, with 5 bases of the junction left unmatched. CDR3 size: 15 residues. As DNA, the CDR3 is TGTGCCAGCAGCCAACCCCCGACAGGGGCCTACGAGCAGTACTTC. Its protein is CASSQPPTGAYEQYF.

The chain links TRBV6-2 or TRBV6-3 to TRBJ1-3; D not certain. The V and J ends lost 5 bases and 0 bases respectively, with 8 bases between them. The germline V gene encodes CDR1 MNHEY and CDR2 SVGEGT. The CDR3 loop spans 14 amino acids. The CDR3: CASSELTSGNTIYF. The CDR3 coding sequence is TGTGCCAGCAGTGAATTGACCTCTGGAAACACCATATATTTT.

The J gene is TRBJ2-3, the V gene TRBV12-3 or TRBV12-4, with 11 bases that match TRBD2. The CDR3 extends over 15 amino acids. Trimming took 5 bases from V and 8 from J; bases not matched to a gene: 9. The chain's CDR3 is CASSLLAGGLGTQYF. DNA for the CDR3: TGTGCCAGCAGTCTCTTAGCGGGAGGGTTAGGTACGCAGTATTTT.

This clonotype came up a few times. The V call is TRBV7-3, the J call TRBJ1-1; D is unclear. Looked up from germline, CDR1 is SGHTA and CDR2 is FQGTGA. The germline V and J ends were trimmed by 3 bases and 4 bases, with 9 bases remaining between them. The CDR3 extends over 13 amino acids. CDR3 nucleotide sequence: TGTGCCAGCAGCTTTGGGGAGGGCACTGAAGCTTTCTTT. Residues: CASSFGEGTEAFF.

The chain's CDR3 is CASSLVWENTEAFF. In DNA form, the CDR3 reads TGTGCCAGCAGCTTGGTTTGGGAAAACACTGAAGCTTTCTTT. The chain is built from TRBV5-6 and TRBJ1-1; D is undetermined. The V and J ends lost 0 bases and 2 bases respectively, with 8 bases between them. The length of the CDR3 is 14 residues. The germline V gene has CDR1 SGHDT and CDR2 YYEEEE.